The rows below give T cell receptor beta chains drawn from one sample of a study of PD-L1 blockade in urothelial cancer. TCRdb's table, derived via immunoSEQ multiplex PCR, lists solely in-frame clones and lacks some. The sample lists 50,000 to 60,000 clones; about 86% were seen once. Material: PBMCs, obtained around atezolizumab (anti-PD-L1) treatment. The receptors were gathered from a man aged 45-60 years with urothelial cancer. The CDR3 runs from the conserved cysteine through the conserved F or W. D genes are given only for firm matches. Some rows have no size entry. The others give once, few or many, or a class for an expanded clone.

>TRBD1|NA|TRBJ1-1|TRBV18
CASSPLGQGVFEAFF
TGTGCCAGCTCACCATTGGGACAGGGGGTTTTTGAAGCTTTCTTT
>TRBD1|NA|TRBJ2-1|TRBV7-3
CASSFRKTGVNEQFF
TGTGCCAGCAGCTTTCGTAAGACAGGGGTCAATGAGCAGTTCTTC
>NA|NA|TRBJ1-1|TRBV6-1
CASSWDMWETEAFF
TGTGCCAGCAGTTGGGACATGTGGGAGACTGAAGCTTTCTTT
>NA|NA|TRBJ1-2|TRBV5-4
CASSFSGDGYTF
TGTGCCAGCAGCTTCTCGGGGGACGGCTACACCTTC
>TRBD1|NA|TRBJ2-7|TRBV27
CASSPGQGLSYEQYF
TGTGCCAGCAGTCCGGGACAGGGGTTGTCCTACGAGCAGTACTTC
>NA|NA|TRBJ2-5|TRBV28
CASSSPLSGPSTQYF
TGTGCCAGCAGTTCCCCACTAAGCGGACCCTCGACCCAGTACTTC
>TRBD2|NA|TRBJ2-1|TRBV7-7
CASSLDLLGLAGVNEQFF
TGTGCTAGCAGCTTAGACCTGCTAGGGCTAGCGGGAGTCAATGAGCAGTTCTTC
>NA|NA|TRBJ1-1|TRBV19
CASSIAYFGGTHNTEAFF
TGTGCCAGTAGTATCGCATACTTCGGGGGGACCCATAACACTGAAGCTTTCTTT
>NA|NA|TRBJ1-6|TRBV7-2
CASSSNNSPLHF
TGTGCCAGCAGCTCTAATAATTCACCCCTCCACTTT
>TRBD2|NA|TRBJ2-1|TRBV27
CASSSPGGRVLGNEQFF
TGTGCCAGCAGTTCCCCGGGCGGGAGGGTCCTGGGGAATGAGCAGTTCTTC
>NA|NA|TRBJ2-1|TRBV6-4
CASSLGTFNEQFF
TGTGCCAGCAGTCTCGGGACTTTCAATGAGCAGTTCTTC
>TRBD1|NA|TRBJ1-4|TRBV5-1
CASSPGTGASNEKLFF
TGCGCCAGCAGCCCCGGGACAGGGGCATCTAATGAAAAACTGTTTTTT
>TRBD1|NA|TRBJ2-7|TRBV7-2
CASSRQGAGYEQYF
TGTGCCAGCAGTCGACAGGGGGCAGGGTACGAGCAGTACTTC
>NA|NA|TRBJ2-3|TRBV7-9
CASSLGGVQYF
TGTGCCAGCAGCTTAGGGGGCGTGCAGTATTTT
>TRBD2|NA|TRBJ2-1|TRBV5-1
CASSFSGRENEQFF
TGCGCCAGCAGCTTCAGCGGGAGAGAGAATGAGCAGTTCTTC
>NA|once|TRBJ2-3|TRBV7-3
CASSPGFTTDTQYF
TGTGCCAGCAGCCCGGGATTTACAACAGATACGCAGTATTTT
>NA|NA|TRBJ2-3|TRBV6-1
CASSELRSPDTQYF
TGTGCCAGCAGTGAACTGCGGAGTCCAGATACGCAGTATTTT
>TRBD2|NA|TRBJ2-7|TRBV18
CASSPTSEAAYEQYF
TGTGCCAGCTCACCTACTAGCGAGGCCGCCTACGAGCAGTACTTC
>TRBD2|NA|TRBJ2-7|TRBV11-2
CASSLERLAGFYEQYF
TGTGCCAGCAGCTTAGAACGACTAGCGGGCTTCTACGAGCAGTACTTC
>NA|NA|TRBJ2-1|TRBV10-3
CAISGPTQLGPQEQFF
TGTGCCATCAGTGGTCCCACCCAACTGGGGCCCCAAGAGCAGTTCTTC
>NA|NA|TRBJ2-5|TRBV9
CASSVVVGAQETQYF
TGTGCCAGCAGCGTAGTTGTCGGAGCCCAAGAGACCCAGTACTTC
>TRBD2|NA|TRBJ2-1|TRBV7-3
CASSLATSGTYNEQFF
TGTGCCAGCAGCTTAGCGACTAGCGGGACTTACAATGAGCAGTTCTTC
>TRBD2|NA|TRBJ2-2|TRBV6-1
CASSGGLDPYNGELFF
TGTGCCAGCAGTGGCGGACTAGACCCCTATAACGGGGAGCTGTTTTTT
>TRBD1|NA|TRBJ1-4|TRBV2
CASRGTGVNEKLFF
TGTGCCAGCAGGGGGACAGGGGTTAATGAAAAACTGTTTTTT
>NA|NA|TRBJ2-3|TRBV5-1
CASSYYTSTDTQYF
TGCGCCAGCAGCTACTATACTAGCACAGATACGCAGTATTTT